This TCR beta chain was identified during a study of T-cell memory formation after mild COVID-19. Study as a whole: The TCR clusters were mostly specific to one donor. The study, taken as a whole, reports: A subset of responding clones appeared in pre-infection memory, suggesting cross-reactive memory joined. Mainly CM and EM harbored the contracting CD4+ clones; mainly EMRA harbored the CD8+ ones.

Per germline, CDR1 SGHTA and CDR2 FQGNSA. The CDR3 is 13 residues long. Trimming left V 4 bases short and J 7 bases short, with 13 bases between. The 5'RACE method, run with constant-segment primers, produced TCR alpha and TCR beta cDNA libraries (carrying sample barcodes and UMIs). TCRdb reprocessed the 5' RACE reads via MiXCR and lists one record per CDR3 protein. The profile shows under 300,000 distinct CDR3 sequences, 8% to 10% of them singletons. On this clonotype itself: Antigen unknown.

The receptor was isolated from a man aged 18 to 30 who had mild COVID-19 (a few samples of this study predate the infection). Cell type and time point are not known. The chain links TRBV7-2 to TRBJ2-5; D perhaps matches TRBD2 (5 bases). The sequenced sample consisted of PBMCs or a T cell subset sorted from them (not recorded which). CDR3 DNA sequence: TGTGCCAGCAGCTCCGTCGGCGGAGGGACCCAGTACTTC. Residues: CASSSVGGGTQYF. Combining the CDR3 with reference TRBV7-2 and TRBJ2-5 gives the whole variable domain GAGVSQSPSNKVTEKGKDVELRCDPISGHTALYWYRQSLGQGLEFLIYFQGNSAPDKSGLPSDRFSAERTGGSVSTLTIQRTQQEDSAVYLCASSSVGGGTQYFGPGTRLLVL.